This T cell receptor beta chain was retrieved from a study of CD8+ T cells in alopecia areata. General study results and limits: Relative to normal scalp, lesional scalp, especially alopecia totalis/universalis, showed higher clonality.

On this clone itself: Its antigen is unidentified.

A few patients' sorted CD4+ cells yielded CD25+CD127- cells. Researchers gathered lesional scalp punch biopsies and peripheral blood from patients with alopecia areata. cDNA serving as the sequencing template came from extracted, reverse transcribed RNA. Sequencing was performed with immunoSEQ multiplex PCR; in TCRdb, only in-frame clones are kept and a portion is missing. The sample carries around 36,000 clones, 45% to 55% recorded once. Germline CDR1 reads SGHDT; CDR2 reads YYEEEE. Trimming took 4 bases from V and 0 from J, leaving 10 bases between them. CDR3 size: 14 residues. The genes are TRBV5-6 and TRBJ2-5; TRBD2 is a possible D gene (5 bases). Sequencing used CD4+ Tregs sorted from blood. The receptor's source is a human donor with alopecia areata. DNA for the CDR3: TGTGCCAGCAGCGACTATGCGTACCAAGAGACCCAGTACTTC. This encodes CASSDYAYQETQYF.